The source of this T cell receptor (beta chain) is a study of cytomegalovirus exposure and HLA in healthy donors (TCRdb year 2017). Some background on the complete study: An earlier analysis of roughly 610 of the donors reported 276 Gb of sequence data and some 110 million unique TCR beta sequences obtained from about 200 million T cells. Among the approximately 400 genotyped donors, around 81% belonged to the genetic ancestry cluster associated with self-reported Caucasian donors. Donor age, sex, ethnicity and CMV serostatus were compiled together with the repertoire data. Using immunosequencing, the study profiled T cell repertoires from some 670 subjects and related those repertoires to cytomegalovirus serostatus. A later analysis re-examined previously published TCR beta repertoires from just over 650 donors and added high-resolution HLA genotyping to investigate patterns of TCR occurrence. Genome-wide SNP genotypes for about three fifths of the roughly 670 donors were used in a later genetic analysis, which treated that subset as a discovery cohort. To predict cytomegalovirus infection status, the study brought together high-throughput TCR immunosequencing, statistical association of individual TCRs with disease status, and machine learning. Because of strong linkage in the cohort, four or five DR-DQ haplotypes were treated as single units for association and clustering. The study was designed to test whether signatures of past pathogen exposure could be identified by cataloging public T cell receptors. Typing coverage differed by locus: A, B, C, DRB1 and DQB1 were typed in roughly 629-630 donors, DQA1 in about 510, DPA1 in 600 to 610, and DPB1 in 472. About 310 gigabases of sequencing data and tens of millions of unique TCR sequences were included in an early release covering about 700 HLA-typed donors. Class I and class II HLA loci were covered by the typing at four-digit resolution. In an earlier analysis of a few hundred of the donors, high-throughput TCR beta sequencing was used to judge whether each TCR beta V gene segment behaved as functional or pseudogenic. All discovery cohort repertoires had been generated using a single sequencing platform. Among roughly 400 genotyped donors of the cohort, an average of around 240,000 unique TCR beta nucleotide sequences was sequenced per donor, of which 15% to 20% were non-productive. The later analysis used no new phenotypic data to find candidate immune exposures, relying instead on TCR beta sequences and their occurrence across donors. A separate validation cohort of some 130 different subjects was used in addition to the approximately 640-subject first cohort. What the study reported, not specific to this receptor: Strong co-occurrence of HLA alleles, especially DR and DQ, made assigning TCR associations to individual alleles difficult. Because the 87-base-pair reads could not distinguish some IMGT-functional V segments, including TRBV6-2 and TRBV6-3, those segments were excluded. The authors suggested that the approach could potentially be generalized to other disease states and immunological phenotypes. A group of highly shared sequence variants was considered likely to be a technical artifact of the sequencing pipeline. In both the original and validation cohorts, the classifier was reported to diagnose cytomegalovirus status with high specificity and sensitivity. Because HLA typing was unavailable for some donors at each locus, only the typed subset was used in association tests. Several of the top co-occurrence clusters appeared to be linked to parvovirus B19, influenza, CMV and Epstein-Barr virus, according to a later analysis. The earlier analysis of approximately 540 of the donors excluded about 16 rarely observed V segments, including chromosome 9 orphons, because counts were too low. An earlier analysis of several hundred of the donors showed that most TCR beta V segments appeared in productive rearrangements either about 90% or about 30% of the time, which broadly matched IMGT annotations. A further reported finding was that TCR beta sequences accurately predicted the HLA-A and HLA-B alleles for most subjects in the first cohort. A later analysis found that most CMV-associated TCR beta chains appeared HLA-restricted, with HLA associations seemingly driven largely by CMV exposure. In a later analysis, TCR association rates were found to vary across HLA loci, with the most associated TCRs seen for DRB1 alleles and the fewest for HLA-C alleles. Most TCR sequences were observed very rarely across donors, whereas some public TCRs were present in many individuals. In the study, some 180 TCR beta chains were listed as associated with cytomegalovirus. Immune exposure information for the cohort was limited to CMV serostatus. Correlated functional status among segregating V segments might reflect linkage disequilibrium, but an unknown experimental factor could not be ruled out. V-gene and J-gene trimming of TCR beta chains was associated with a missense DCLRE1C variant in a later genetic analysis, and the association was replicated in an independent cohort. Roughly uniform sequencing depth across donors was assumed in presence/absence analyses, although this assumption may not hold. In vitro tests confirmed that a few of the cytomegalovirus-associated TCR beta chains recognize cytomegalovirus antigens. At a false discovery rate of 0.05, a later analysis linked 15,000 to 20,000 TCR beta sequences to specific HLA alleles. Only TCR beta chains were sequenced in this cohort, and the absence of alpha or paired-chain data limited detectable features. According to a later genetic analysis, donors in an Asian-associated ancestry cluster had fewer N-insertions in productive TCRs than the roughly 660-donor mean. Compared with equally common non-associated chains, HLA-associated TCR beta chains in a later analysis were more clonally expanded and had lower generation probabilities.

V is cut by 2 bases and J by 8 bases, and the space between the germline ends is 19 bases. CDR1 is given as LGHNA and CDR2 as YNFKEQ, both from the germline V gene. The CDR3 sequence holds 16 residues, the cysteine and phenylalanine included. CDR3 DNA is the only sequence kept; it has 48 bases, read in frame from the first base. The cohort consisted of approximately 670 healthy bone marrow donors. At the time of sampling, all cohort members were nominally healthy, though unrecorded immune exposures were likely present. CMV serostatus was recorded as positive for 250 to 300 and negative for about 50% of the 666 cohort members, whereas no CMV serostatus was recorded for the donor in question. Each donor provided a peripheral blood sample, and peripheral blood mononuclear cells were used for TCR beta sequencing. The Qiagen DNeasy Blood Extraction Kit was used to extract genomic DNA from the blood cell samples.

A word on this clone: It lacks a known antigen. Base quality data are lacking; no much larger clone is found one base away.

Libraries were prepared through the immunoSEQ multiplex PCR assay. A mixture of 60 forward primers for TCR Vbeta segments and 13 reverse primers for TCR Jbeta segments was used in the multiplex PCR. The CDR3 region of rearranged TCR beta genes was amplified from genomic DNA with a multiplex PCR assay. Amplified TCR beta libraries were sequenced as 87-base-pair reads on the Illumina HiSeq System. In the original analysis: A later analysis counted tens of millions of unique TCR beta chains across the roughly 700 repertoires, and around 9.9 million of these chains were shared by at least two donors. Raw reads were error-corrected and collapsed into unique sequences with a nearest-neighbor algorithm that merged closely related sequences to remove PCR and sequencing errors. Alignment of CDR3 sequences to IMGT reference sequences was used to assign V, D and J gene segments. For a sequence to be retained, at least a six-nucleotide match to both a V gene segment and a J gene segment was required. A rearrangement counted as productive if the CDR3 had no stop codons and remained in frame with V and J, and every other rearrangement counted as non-productive. Following IMGT convention, CDR3 was defined as the stretch from the second conserved V-encoded cysteine to the conserved J-encoded phenylalanine. The earlier analysis of about 500 of the donors excluded sequences that lacked an unambiguous match to a single V gene segment. An earlier analysis of a few hundred of the donors called V segments functional above 56.7% productive rearrangements and segregating when the between-donor standard deviation exceeded 5%. A statistical classification framework was built for diagnosing cytomegalovirus status from the catalog of TCR beta chain sequences. In a later analysis, V and J genes were assigned by comparing TCR nucleotide sequences against IMGT/GENE-DB human TR gene sequences. The TCRdist pipeline was used in a later analysis to assign CDR3 sequences and most-parsimonious VDJ recombination scenarios. In a later analysis, each TCR beta chain was defined by its CDR3 amino acid sequence together with its V-gene family, and reads lacking a unique V-gene family were excluded. In a later analysis, 500 to 650 highly shared, low-generation-probability nucleotide sequences were removed to address suspected cross-contamination and a sequencing artifact. For each public chain, a later analysis derived a clonal expansion index from normalized ranks of inferred template counts within each repertoire. In a later analysis, generation probabilities were computed with a VDJ recombination model fitted to out-of-frame rearrangements, and the resulting probabilities were checked against IGoR. In a later analysis, hypergeometric tests were used to score TCR-TCR, TCR-HLA and TCR-CMV co-occurrence, with a repertoire-size bias correction applied to TCR pairs. In a later analysis, false discovery rates were estimated by permuting HLA or CMV assignments 20 times. In a later analysis, co-occurring TCRs were grouped using DBSCAN, with TCRdist sequence similarity added in when clustering inside HLA-allele-positive subsets. Co-occurrence clustering excluded repertoires with fewer than 30,000 or more than 120,000 public chains, plus five with anomalous nucleotide sharing. Not all clones reach the TCRdb copy of this immuneACCESS table, which keeps in-frame sequences only. Checked studies attribute under half of the gap to unresolved V genes and leave the rest unexplained. V, J and clone size reflect that table, while D and trimming were determined from the DNA. The sample profile shows around 150,000 clones; approximately 79% of them were found once. The biggest ten clones account for about 2% of the sample.

This sequence originates from a human donor in good health. Sequencing was carried out using PBMCs. The chain uses TRBV4-2 and TRBJ2-1; TRBD2 is perhaps the D gene, given 7 matching bases. The nucleotide sequence is given as TGTGCCAGCAGCCAATCCGAGGGGGGGCTGAGCGATGAGCAGTTCTTC. This gives the protein CASSQSEGGLSDEQFF.